The clone carrying this TCR beta chain has a single count. Measured with immunoSEQ multiplex PCR; TCRdb has only the in-frame clones, and not every one. Among 310,000 or so clones listed, around nine tenths were seen once. The sample is drawn from a study of blood T cell repertoires in COVID-19. At the level of the study: PBMCs, B-cell-depleted T cells, or T cells provided the cDNA or gDNA that made up the material.

The CDR3 length is 15 residues. V lost 3 bases to trimming and J lost 8 bases; unmatched junction nucleotides: 8. The germline V gene encodes CDR1 SGHDT and CDR2 YYEEEE. The source is a woman aged 30 to 39 who had recovered from COVID-19. The sequenced material came from PBMCs or T cells enriched from blood (not recorded which). The chain has TRBV5-6 and TRBJ2-1, with 10 bases lining up with TRBD2. CDR3 amino acids: CASSWASGSVHEQFF. CDR3 bases: TGTGCCAGCAGCTGGGCTAGCGGGAGTGTCCATGAGCAGTTCTTC.